The 17 T cell receptor beta chains given below trace back to one sample, sequenced in a study of blood T cells in healthy people across ages. Together with a sample-barcoded 5' primer, a J-beta primer mix was included in a second PCR lasting roughly 6 to 12 cycles. TCRdb fed the 5' RACE reads into MiXCR, producing one record per CDR3 protein. The sample includes about 720,000 distinct CDR3 sequences, roughly 20% of them seen just once. Sequences were obtained from blood. These receptors came from a man between 70 and 80 years old in good health.

The rearrangement uses TRBV29-1 and TRBJ2-5, with TRBD2 identical over 7 bases. Germline-derived CDR1 and CDR2 are SQVTM and ANQGSEA. The CDR3 runs to 15 residues. The junction had 11 bases not matched to a gene; V was cut back by 5 bases and J by 2 bases. Here the CDR3 DNA reads TGCAGCGTTCCAGGTGGCGGGGGATTACAAGAGACCCAGTACTTC. Its translation: CSVPGGGGLQETQYF.

This clonotype was picked up a small number of times. It may be a read error: a sequence one base away is much more abundant. For the CDR3, the DNA is TGTGCCAGCGGGACGACATGGGGTCTGGGAGAAAAACTGTTTTTT. It encodes CASGTTWGLGEKLFF. This chain uses TRBV2 with TRBJ1-4; D might be TRBD1 (5 bases). V gave up 8 bases and J gave up 8 bases, with 21 bases separating them. Germline V gene data show CDR1 as SNHLY and CDR2 as FYNNEI. The length of the CDR3 is 15 residues.

The chain has TRBV5-8 and TRBJ2-3; possible D gene TRBD2, 5 bases. Germline CDR1 SGHTS, CDR2 YDEGEE. Trimming cost V 6 bases and J 3 bases, with 11 bases left between them. The CDR3 covers 13 residues. The CDR3 bases are TGTGCCAGCATCTTCTCGGGAACAGATACGCAGTATTTT. This codes for CASIFSGTDTQYF. The complete variable domain, with remaining parts taken from reference TRBV5-8 and TRBJ2-3, reads EAGVTQSPTHLIKTRGQQATLRCSPISGHTSVYWYQQALGLGLQFLLWYDEGEERNRGNFPPRFSGRQFPNYSSELNVNALELEDSALYLCASIFSGTDTQYFGPGTRLTVL.

This clonotype was seen a single time. The chain carries TRBV5-2 and TRBJ1-1; the D segment call TRBD1 is taken from the table without a DNA check. TRBV5-2 is a pseudogene locus. CDR3 length: 14 residues. The CDR3 here is CATTRLGENTEAFF. The CDR3 DNA reads TGTGCCACCACGCGATTGGGGGAGAACACTGAAGCTTTCTTT.

This clonotype was picked up a small number of times. The chain has TRBV20-1 and TRBJ2-2, with D tentatively TRBD1 (6 bases). CDR3 size: 16 residues. Trimming removed 6 bases at V and 2 bases at J, with 19 bases between. Per germline, CDR1 DFQATT and CDR2 SNEGSKA (reference sequence). CDR3 bases: TGCAGTGCCTTCCCCCAGACAGGACGAAACACCGGGGAGCTGTTTTTT. It translates to CSAFPQTGRNTGELFF.

CDR3 protein: CASRPTGEDQPQHF. The CDR3 DNA sequence: TGTGCCAGCAGGCCGACAGGGGAGGATCAGCCCCAGCATTTT. The chain is built from TRBV12-3 or TRBV12-4 and TRBJ1-5, with 8 nucleotides matching TRBD1. This CDR3 has 14 amino acids. The J segment lost 5 bases and the V segment lost 6 bases, leaving 6 bases of the junction unmatched.

This clonotype has just a few counts. The V gene is TRBV10-3, the J gene TRBJ2-1; D may correspond to TRBD1 or TRBD2 (5 bases each). The CDR3 has 12 amino acids. V was clipped by 6 bases and J by 8 bases, with 11 bases between them. Germline CDR1 ENHRY, CDR2 SYGVKD. The CDR3 DNA follows: TGTGCCATCAGCATGGGACCGGATGAGCAGTTCTTC. Protein: CAISMGPDEQFF.

The chain couples TRBV18 to TRBJ1-5, with D unresolved. Germline loops: CDR1 KGHSH, CDR2 LQKENI. Trimming cost V 5 bases and J 0 bases, with 8 bases left between them. The CDR3 sequence is 14 residues long. CDR3 protein: CASSTQDSNQPQHF. The DNA for the CDR3 is TGTGCCAGCTCAACTCAGGATAGCAATCAGCCCCAGCATTTT. Complete variable domain (other parts from reference TRBV18 and TRBJ1-5): NAGVMQNPRHLVRRRGQEARLRCSPMKGHSHVYWYRQLPEEGLKFMVYLQKENIIDESGMPKERFSAEFPKEGPSILRIQQVVRGDSAAYFCASSTQDSNQPQHFGDGTRLSIL.

In the case of this clonotype: A much larger clonotype is one base distant, so this may be a read error. The chain has TRBV7-2 and TRBJ1-3, with D unresolved. The V and J ends lost 1 base and 0 bases respectively, with 7 bases between them. The CDR3 loop spans 15 amino acids. Per germline, CDR1 SGHTA and CDR2 FQGNSA. CDR3 coding DNA: TGTGCCAGCAGCTTAGGTCCAGGCTCTGGAAACACCATATATTTT. This encodes CASSLGPGSGNTIYF.

The V call is TRBV13, the J call TRBJ2-1; no clear D gene. This CDR3 is built from 12 residues. Per the germline V gene, CDR1 is PRHDT and CDR2 is FYEKMQ (reference sequence). Between the trimmed V and J ends, which lost 5 bases and 6 bases, there was a span of 8 bases. The CDR3 here is CASSTSRNEQFF. The CDR3 region has the DNA TGTGCCAGCAGCACAAGTCGCAATGAGCAGTTCTTC.

This clonotype turned up a few times. This chain joins TRBV24-1 and TRBJ2-5; D is perhaps TRBD1 or TRBD2 (5 bases each). This CDR3 has 16 residues. Per germline, CDR1 KGHDR and CDR2 SFDVKD. V was pared by 2 bases and J by 3 bases, with 15 bases between. CDR3 protein: CATSDSRDRGKETQYF. As DNA, the CDR3 is TGTGCCACCAGTGATTCTAGGGACCGGGGTAAAGAGACCCAGTACTTC.

This clonotype was picked up a small number of times. This rearrangement joins TRBV29-1 to TRBJ2-1, with 9 bases lining up with TRBD1. V lost 7 bases, J lost 1 base, and 5 bases stayed unmatched. The CDR3 has 14 residues. Germline CDR1 reads SQVTM; CDR2 reads ANQGSEA. The DNA of the CDR3 is TGCAGCGCCACGACAGGGGGGTCCTACAATGAGCAGTTCTTC. It encodes CSATTGGSYNEQFF.

The J gene is TRBJ2-7, the V gene TRBV6-1, with 7 bases fitting TRBD2. With the DNA end fitting TRBJ2-5 better, the J assignment may be wrong. Per the germline V gene, CDR1 is MNHNS and CDR2 is SASEGT. The CDR3 runs 18 residues. The CDR3 sequence is CASSTRVAGGTSQETQYF. In nucleotides, the CDR3 is TGTGCCAGCAGCACCAGGGTAGCGGGTGGAACATCTCAAGAGACCCAGTACTTC.

A few counts support this clonotype. Germline is not matched at one junction end, which may reflect a read error. J is TRBJ1-1 and V is TRBV4-1, with a possible D match to TRBD1 (5 bases). Germline CDR1 reads MGHRA; CDR2 reads YSYEKL. This CDR3 comprises 13 residues. CDR3 in amino acids: CASSQDKGLATLF. CDR3 bases: TGCGCCAGCAGCCAAGATAAGGGGTTAGCTACCCTCTTT.

Only a few counts were recorded for this clonotype. The CDR3: CASRPTTGYEQYF. CDR3 nucleotide sequence: TGTGCCAGCAGGCCAACAACAGGATACGAGCAGTACTTC. This chain joins TRBV11-2 and TRBJ2-7, with TRBD1 as a possible D gene (5 bases). Trimming took 6 bases from V and 4 from J, leaving 13 bases between them. Germline assignment: CDR1 SGHAT and CDR2 FQNNGV. The CDR3 length is 13 residues.

This clonotype appeared many times. This chain's CDR3 is CASSRGADTGELFF. In DNA form, the CDR3 reads TGTGCCAGCAGTAGGGGGGCGGACACCGGGGAGCTGTTTTTT. The chain couples TRBV28 to TRBJ2-2; possibly TRBD1 or TRBD2 for D (6 bases each). V was clipped by 5 bases and J by 3 bases, with 10 bases between them. CDR1 is MDHEN and CDR2 is SYDVKM in the germline V gene. This CDR3 is 14 amino acids long.

V is TRBV24-1 and J is TRBJ2-4; D tentatively reads TRBD1 or TRBD2 (6 bases each). The CDR3 totals 14 residues. Trimming shortened V by 9 bases and J by 2 bases, and 13 bases separated the two germline ends. In germline, CDR1 is KGHDR, CDR2 SFDVKD. CDR3 in amino acids: CATGSGGPKNIQYF. The CDR3 DNA sequence: TGTGCCACCGGAAGTGGGGGGCCCAAAAACATTCAGTACTTC.